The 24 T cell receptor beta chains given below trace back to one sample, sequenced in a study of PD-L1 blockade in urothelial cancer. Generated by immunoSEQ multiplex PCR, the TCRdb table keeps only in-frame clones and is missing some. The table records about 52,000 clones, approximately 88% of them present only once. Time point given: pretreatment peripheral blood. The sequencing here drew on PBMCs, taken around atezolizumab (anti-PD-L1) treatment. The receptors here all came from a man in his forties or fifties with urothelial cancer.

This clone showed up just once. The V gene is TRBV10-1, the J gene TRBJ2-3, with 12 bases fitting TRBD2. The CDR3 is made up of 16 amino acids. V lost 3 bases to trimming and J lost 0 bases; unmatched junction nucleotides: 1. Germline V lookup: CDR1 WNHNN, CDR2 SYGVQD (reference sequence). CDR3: CASSDGLAGSTDTQYF. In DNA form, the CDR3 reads TGCGCCAGCAGTGATGGACTAGCGGGGAGCACAGATACGCAGTATTTT.

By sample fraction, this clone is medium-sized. CDR3 protein: CASSLIAFSPNTEAFF. The DNA of the CDR3 is TGTGCCAGTAGCCTAATAGCTTTCAGCCCCAACACTGAAGCTTTCTTT. The chain couples TRBV19 to TRBJ1-1; D is ambiguous. This CDR3 comprises 16 residues. V lost 6 bases, J lost 2 bases, and 19 bases lay in between. Germline CDR1 reads LNHDA; CDR2 reads SQIVND (reference sequence).

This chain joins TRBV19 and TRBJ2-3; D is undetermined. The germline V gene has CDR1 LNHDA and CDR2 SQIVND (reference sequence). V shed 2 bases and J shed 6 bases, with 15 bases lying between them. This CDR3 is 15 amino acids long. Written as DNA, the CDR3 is TGTGCCAGTAGTATAACGGCAGGCCCTCTGGATACGCAGTATTTT. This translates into CASSITAGPLDTQYF.

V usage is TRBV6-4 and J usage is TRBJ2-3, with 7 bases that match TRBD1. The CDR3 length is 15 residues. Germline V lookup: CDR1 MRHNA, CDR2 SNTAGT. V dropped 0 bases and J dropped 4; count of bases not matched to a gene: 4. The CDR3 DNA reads TGTGCCAGCAGTGACTCAGGGGGCTCGGCAGATACGCAGTATTTT. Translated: CASSDSGGSADTQYF.

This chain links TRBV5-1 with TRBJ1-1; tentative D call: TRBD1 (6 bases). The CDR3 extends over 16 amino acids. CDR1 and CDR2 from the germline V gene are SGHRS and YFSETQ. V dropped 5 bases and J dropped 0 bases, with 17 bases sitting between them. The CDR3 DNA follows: TGCGCCAGCAGGACCCCGAACACAGGGCTGAACACTGAAGCTTTCTTT. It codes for CASRTPNTGLNTEAFF.

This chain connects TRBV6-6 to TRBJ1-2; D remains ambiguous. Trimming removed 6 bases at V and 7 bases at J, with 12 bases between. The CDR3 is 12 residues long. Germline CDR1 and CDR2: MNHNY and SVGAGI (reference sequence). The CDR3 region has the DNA TGTGCCAGCAGCCGACAAGAAGGTGGCTACACCTTC. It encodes CASSRQEGGYTF.

The CDR3 loop is CASSQDISGLAGPSTDTQYF. CDR3 DNA sequence: TGCGCCAGCAGCCAAGATATTTCGGGACTAGCGGGTCCCAGCACAGATACGCAGTATTTT. V and J are TRBV4-1 and TRBJ2-3; TRBD2 aligns across 12 bases. J was trimmed by 0 bases and V by 0 bases; bases with no gene match: 10. In germline, CDR1 is MGHRA, CDR2 YSYEKL. This CDR3 spans 20 amino acids.

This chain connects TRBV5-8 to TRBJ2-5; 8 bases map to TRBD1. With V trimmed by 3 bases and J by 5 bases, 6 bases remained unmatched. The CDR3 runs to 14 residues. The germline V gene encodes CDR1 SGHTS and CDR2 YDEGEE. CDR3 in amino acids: CASSSTRGLETQYF. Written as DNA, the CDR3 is TGTGCCAGCAGCTCCACCAGGGGGCTGGAGACCCAGTACTTC.

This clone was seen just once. The CDR3 coding sequence is TGTGCCAGCTCACAACAGGGTATTGGAAACATTCAGTACTTC. Residues: CASSQQGIGNIQYF. The chain has TRBV18 and TRBJ2-4, with a possible D match to TRBD1 (6 bases). The CDR3 consists of 14 residues. Trimming removed 4 bases from V and 6 bases from J, with 13 bases in between. Germline V gene data show CDR1 as KGHSH and CDR2 as LQKENI. Based on the CDR3 plus reference TRBV18 and TRBJ2-4, the full variable domain is NAGVMQNPRHLVRRRGQEARLRCSPMKGHSHVYWYRQLPEEGLKFMVYLQKENIIDESGMPKERFSAEFPKEGPSILRIQQVVRGDSAAYFCASSQQGIGNIQYFGAGTRLSVL.

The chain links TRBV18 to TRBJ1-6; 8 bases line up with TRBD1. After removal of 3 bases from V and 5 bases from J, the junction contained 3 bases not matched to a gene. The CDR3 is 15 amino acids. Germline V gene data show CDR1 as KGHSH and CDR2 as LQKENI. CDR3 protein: CASSPRTGNNSPLHF. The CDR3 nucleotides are TGTGCCAGCTCACCTCGGACAGGGAATAATTCACCCCTCCACTTT. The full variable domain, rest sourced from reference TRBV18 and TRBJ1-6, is NAGVMQNPRHLVRRRGQEARLRCSPMKGHSHVYWYRQLPEEGLKFMVYLQKENIIDESGMPKERFSAEFPKEGPSILRIQQVVRGDSAAYFCASSPRTGNNSPLHFGNGTRLTVT.

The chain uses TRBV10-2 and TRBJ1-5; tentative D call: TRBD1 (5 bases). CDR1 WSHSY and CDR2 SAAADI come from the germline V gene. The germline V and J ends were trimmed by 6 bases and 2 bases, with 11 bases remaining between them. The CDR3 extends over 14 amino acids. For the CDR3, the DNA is TGCGCCAGCAGCCAGGGTTCGGGCAATCAGCCCCAGCATTTT. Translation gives CASSQGSGNQPQHF.

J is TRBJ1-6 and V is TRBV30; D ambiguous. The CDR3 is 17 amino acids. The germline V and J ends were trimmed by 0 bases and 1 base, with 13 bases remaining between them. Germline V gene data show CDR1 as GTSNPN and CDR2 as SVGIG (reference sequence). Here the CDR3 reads CAWSVPRSQSYNSPLHF. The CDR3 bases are TGTGCCTGGAGTGTCCCTAGGAGTCAATCCTATAATTCACCCCTCCACTTT.

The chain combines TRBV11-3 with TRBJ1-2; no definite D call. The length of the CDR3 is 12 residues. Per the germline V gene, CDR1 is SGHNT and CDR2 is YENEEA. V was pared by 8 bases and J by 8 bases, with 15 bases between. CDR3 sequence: CASGRPGEGYTF. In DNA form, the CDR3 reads TGTGCCAGCGGCCGCCCGGGAGAAGGCTACACCTTC.

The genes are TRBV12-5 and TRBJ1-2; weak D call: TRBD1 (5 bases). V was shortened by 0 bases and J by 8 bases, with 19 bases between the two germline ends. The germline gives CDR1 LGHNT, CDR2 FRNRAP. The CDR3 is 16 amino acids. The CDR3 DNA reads TGTGCTAGTGGTTTGGTGGAAGGCAGGGCCAGTCGGGGCTACACCTTC. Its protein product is CASGLVEGRASRGYTF.

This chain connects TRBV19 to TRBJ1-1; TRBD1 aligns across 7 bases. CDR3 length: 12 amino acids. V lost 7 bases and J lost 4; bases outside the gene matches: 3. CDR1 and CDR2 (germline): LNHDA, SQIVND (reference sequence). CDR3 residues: CASTPGGTEAFF. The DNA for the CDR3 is TGTGCCAGTACACCAGGGGGCACTGAAGCTTTCTTT.

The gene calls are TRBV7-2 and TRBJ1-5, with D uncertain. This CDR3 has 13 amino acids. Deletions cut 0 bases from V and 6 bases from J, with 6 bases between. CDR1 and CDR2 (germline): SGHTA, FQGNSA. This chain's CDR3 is CASSLASVQPQHF. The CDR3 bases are TGTGCCAGCAGCTTAGCGTCGGTTCAGCCCCAGCATTTT.

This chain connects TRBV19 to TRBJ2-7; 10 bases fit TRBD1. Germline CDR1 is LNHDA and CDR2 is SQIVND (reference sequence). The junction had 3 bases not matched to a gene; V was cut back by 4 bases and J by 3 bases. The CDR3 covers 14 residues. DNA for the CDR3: TGTGCCAGTAGTACGACAGGGGGCAACTACGAGCAGTACTTC. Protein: CASSTTGGNYEQYF.

CDR3 sequence: CASSLVGSATNEKLFF. Here the CDR3 DNA reads TGCGCCAGCAGCTTGGTTGGCAGCGCAACTAATGAAAAACTGTTTTTT. The chain has TRBV5-1 and TRBJ1-4; the D is unclear. Germline values: CDR1 SGHRS, CDR2 YFSETQ. Trimming took 0 bases from V and 0 from J, leaving 9 bases between them. The CDR3 totals 16 residues.

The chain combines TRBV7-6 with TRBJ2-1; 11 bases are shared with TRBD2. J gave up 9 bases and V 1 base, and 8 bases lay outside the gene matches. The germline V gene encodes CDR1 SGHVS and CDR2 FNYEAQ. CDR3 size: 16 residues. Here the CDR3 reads CASSLDTSGSLVEQFF. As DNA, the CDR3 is TGTGCCAGCAGCTTAGATACTAGCGGGAGCTTGGTTGAGCAGTTCTTC.

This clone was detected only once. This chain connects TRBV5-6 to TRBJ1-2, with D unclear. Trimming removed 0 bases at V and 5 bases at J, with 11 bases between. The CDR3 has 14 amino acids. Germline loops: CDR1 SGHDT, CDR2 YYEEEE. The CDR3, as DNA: TGTGCCAGCAGCTTGGGTGGCGCGGGGTATGGCTACACCTTC. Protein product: CASSLGGAGYGYTF. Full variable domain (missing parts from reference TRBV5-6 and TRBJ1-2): DAGVTQSPTHLIKTRGQQVTLRCSPKSGHDTVSWYQQALGQGPQFIFQYYEEEERQRGNFPDRFSGHQFPNYSSELNVNALLLGDSALYLCASSLGGAGYGYTFGSGTRLTVV.

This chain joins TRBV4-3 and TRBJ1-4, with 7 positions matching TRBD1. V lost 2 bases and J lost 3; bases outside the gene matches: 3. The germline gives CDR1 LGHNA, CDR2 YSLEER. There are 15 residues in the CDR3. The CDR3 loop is CASSQSGQSNEKLFF. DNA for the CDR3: TGCGCCAGCAGCCAATCGGGACAGTCTAATGAAAAACTGTTTTTT.

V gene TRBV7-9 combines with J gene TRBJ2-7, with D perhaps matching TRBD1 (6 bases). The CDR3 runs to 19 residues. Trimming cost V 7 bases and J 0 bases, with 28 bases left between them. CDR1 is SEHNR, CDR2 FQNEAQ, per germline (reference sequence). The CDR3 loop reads CASTKTPGHWPSSSYEQYF. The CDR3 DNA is TGTGCCAGCACCAAAACTCCGGGACATTGGCCTTCGAGCTCCTACGAGCAGTACTTC.

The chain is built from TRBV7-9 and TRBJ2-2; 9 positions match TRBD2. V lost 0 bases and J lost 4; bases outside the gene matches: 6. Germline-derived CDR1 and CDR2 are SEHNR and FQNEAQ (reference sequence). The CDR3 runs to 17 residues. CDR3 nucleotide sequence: TGTGCCAGCAGCTTAGCGTTGGGACTAGCTATCACCGGGGAGCTGTTTTTT. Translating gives CASSLALGLAITGELFF. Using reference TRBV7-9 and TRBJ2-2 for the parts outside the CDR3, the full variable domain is DTGVSQNPRHKITKRGQNVTFRCDPISEHNRLYWYRQTLGQGPEFLTYFQNEAQLEKSRLLSDRFSAERPKGSFSTLEIQRTEQGDSAMYLCASSLALGLAITGELFFGEGSRLTVL.

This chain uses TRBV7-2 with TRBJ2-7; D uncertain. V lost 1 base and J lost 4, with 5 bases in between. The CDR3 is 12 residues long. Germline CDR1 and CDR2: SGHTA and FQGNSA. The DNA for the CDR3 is TGTGCCAGCAGCTTAGGTCAATACGAGCAGTACTTC. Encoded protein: CASSLGQYEQYF.